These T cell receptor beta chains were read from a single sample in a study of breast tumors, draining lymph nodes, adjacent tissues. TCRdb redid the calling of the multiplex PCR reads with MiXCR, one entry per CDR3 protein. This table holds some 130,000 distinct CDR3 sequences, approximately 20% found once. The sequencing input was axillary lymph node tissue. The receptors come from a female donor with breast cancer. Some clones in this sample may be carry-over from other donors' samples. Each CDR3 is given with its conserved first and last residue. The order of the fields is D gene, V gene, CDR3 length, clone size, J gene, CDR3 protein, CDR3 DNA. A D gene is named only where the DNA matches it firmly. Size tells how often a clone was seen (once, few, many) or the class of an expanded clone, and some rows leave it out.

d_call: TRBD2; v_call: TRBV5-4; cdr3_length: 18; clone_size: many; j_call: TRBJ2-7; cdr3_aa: CASSLEPGTASGDYEQYF; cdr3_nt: TGTGCCAGCAGCTTGGAGCCGGGTACGGCTAGCGGGGACTACGAGCAGTACTTC
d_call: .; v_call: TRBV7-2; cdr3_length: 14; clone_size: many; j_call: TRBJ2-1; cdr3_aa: CASSLGARTAEQFF; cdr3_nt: TGTGCCAGCAGCTTAGGGGCACGGACGGCGGAGCAGTTCTTC
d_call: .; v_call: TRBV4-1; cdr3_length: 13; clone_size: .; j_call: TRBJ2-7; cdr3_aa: CVGSQVEGAEQYF; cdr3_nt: TGCGTCGGCAGCCAAGTGGAGGGTGCCGAGCAGTACTTC
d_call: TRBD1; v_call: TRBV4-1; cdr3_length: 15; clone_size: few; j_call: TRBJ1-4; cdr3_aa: CASSPTGAGDEKLFF; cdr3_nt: TGCGCCAGCAGCCCCACAGGGGCGGGGGATGAAAAACTGTTTTTT
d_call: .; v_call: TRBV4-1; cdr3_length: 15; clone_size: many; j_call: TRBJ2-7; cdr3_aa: CASSPGAARSYEQYF; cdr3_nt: TGCGCCAGCAGCCCAGGGGCAGCGAGGTCCTACGAGCAGTACTTC
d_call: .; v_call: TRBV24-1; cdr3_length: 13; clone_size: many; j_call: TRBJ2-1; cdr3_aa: CATSGTTYNEQFF; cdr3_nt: TGTGCCACGTCCGGGACAACCTACAATGAGCAGTTCTTC
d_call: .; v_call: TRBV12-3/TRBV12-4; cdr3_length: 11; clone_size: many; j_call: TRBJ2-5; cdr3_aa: CASSVKETQYF; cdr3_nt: TGTGCCAGCTCAGTAAAAGAGACCCAGTACTTC
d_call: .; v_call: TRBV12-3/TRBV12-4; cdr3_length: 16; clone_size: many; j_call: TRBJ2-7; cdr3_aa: CASRRHGGGSSYEQYF; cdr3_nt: TGTGCCAGCAGGCGCCACGGGGGCGGGAGCTCCTACGAGCAGTACTTC
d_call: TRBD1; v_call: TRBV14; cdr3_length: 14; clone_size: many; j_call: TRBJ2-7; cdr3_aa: CASSHGQGYDEQYF; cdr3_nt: TGTGCCAGCAGCCACGGACAGGGGTACGACGAGCAGTACTTC
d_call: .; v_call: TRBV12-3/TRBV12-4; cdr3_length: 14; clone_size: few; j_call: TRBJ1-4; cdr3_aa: CASSLAGRAEKLFF; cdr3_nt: TGTGCCAGCAGTTTAGCAGGTCGGGCTGAGAAACTGTTTTTT
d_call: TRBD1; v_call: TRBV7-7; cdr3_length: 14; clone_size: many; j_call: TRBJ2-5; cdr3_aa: CASSLRDRSETQYF; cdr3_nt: TGTGCCAGCAGCTTACGGGACAGGTCTGAGACCCAGTACTTC
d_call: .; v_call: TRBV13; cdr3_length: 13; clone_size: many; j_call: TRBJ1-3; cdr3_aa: CASSRNKGNTIYF; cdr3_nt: TGTGCCAGCAGCCGAAACAAGGGAAACACCATATATTTT
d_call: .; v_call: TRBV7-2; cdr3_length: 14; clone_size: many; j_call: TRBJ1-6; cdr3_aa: CASSLGGPNSPLHF; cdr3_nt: TGTGCCAGCAGCTTAGGGGGGCCTAATTCACCCCTCCACTTT
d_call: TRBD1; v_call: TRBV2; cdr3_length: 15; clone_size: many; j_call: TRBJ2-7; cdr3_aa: CASSDGTGLTYEQYF; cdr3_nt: TGTGCCAGCAGCGACGGGACAGGACTCACCTACGAGCAGTACTTC
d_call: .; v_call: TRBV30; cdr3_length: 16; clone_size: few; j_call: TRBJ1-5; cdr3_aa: CAWSVHGGSGNQPQHF; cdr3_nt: TGTGCCTGGAGTGTACACGGGGGCAGTGGCAATCAGCCCCAGCATTTT
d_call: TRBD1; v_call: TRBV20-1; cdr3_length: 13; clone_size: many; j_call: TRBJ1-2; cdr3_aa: CSARGLQGNGYTF; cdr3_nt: TGCAGTGCTAGAGGTTTACAGGGGAATGGCTACACCTTC
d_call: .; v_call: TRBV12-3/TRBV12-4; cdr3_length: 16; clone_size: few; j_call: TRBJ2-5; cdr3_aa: CASSLDEGEDLETQYF; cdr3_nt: TGTGCCAGCAGTTTAGACGAGGGTGAAGACTTGGAGACCCAGTACTTC
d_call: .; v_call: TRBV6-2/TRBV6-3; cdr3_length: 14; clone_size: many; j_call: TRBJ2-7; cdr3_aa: CASSYGPGPYEQYF; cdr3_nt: TGTGCCAGCAGTTATGGGCCGGGGCCCTACGAGCAGTACTTC
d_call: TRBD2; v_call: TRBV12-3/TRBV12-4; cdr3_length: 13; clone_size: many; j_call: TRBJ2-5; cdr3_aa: CASNSGRGETQYF; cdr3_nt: TGTGCCAGCAACAGCGGGAGGGGAGAGACCCAGTACTTC
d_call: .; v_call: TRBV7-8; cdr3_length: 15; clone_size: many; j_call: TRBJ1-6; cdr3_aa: CASSQNEAAHSPLHF; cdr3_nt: TGTGCCAGCAGCCAGAACGAGGCCGCCCATTCACCCCTCCACTTT
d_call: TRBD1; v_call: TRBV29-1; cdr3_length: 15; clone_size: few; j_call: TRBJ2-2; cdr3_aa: CSARSGQSNTGELFF; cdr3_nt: TGCAGCGCCCGCTCGGGACAGAGCAACACCGGGGAGCTGTTTTTT
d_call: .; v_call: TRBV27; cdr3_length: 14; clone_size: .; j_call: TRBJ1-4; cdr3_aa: CASSFRDPSEKLFF; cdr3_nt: TGTGCCAGCAGTTTCCGGGACCCAAGTGAAAAACTGTTTTTT
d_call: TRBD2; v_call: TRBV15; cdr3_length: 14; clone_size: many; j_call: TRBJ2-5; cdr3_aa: CATSRGTRHETQYF; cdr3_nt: TGTGCCACCAGCCGAGGGACTAGACATGAGACCCAGTACTTC
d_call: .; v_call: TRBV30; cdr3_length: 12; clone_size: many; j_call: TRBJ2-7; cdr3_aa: CAWKGRVGEQYF; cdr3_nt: TGTGCCTGGAAGGGCAGGGTGGGCGAGCAGTACTTC
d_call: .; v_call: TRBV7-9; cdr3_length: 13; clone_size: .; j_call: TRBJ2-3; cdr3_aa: CASSAKGTDTQYF; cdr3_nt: TGTGCCAGCAGCGCCAAGGGTACAGATACGCAGTATTTT
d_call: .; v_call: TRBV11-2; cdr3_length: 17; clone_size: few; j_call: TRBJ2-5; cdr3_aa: CASSLEGGSGRQETQYF; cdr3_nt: TGTGCCAGCAGCTTAGAAGGGGGGTCAGGCCGGCAAGAGACCCAGTACTTC
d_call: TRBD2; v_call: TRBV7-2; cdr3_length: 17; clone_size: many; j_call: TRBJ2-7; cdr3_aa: CASSVGTSGRAVYEQYF; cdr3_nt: TGTGCCAGCAGCGTGGGGACTAGCGGGAGGGCCGTCTACGAGCAGTACTTC
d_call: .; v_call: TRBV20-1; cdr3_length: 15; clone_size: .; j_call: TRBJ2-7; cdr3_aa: CSARDLSRGSYEQYF; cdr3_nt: TGCAGTGCTAGAGATCTTAGCAGGGGATCCTACGAGCAGTACTTC
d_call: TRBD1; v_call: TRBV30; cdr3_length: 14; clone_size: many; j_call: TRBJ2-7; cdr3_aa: CAWSRDRGQYEQYF; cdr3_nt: TGTGCCTGGAGCCGGGACAGGGGGCAATACGAGCAGTACTTC
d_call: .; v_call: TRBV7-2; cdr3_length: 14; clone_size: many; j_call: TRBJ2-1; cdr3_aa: CASSRQVSYNEQFF; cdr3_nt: TGTGCCAGCAGCCGACAGGTCTCCTACAATGAGCAGTTCTTC
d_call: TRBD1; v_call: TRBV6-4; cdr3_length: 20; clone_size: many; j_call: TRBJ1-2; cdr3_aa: CASSERLRRDRVNFIYGYTF; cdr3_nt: TGTGCCAGCAGTGAGAGACTTCGTCGGGACAGGGTAAATTTTATTTATGGCTACACCTTC
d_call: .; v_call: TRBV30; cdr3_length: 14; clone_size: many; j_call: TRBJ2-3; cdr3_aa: CAWRLDGDTDTQYF; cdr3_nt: TGTGCCTGGAGGTTGGACGGTGACACAGATACGCAGTATTTT
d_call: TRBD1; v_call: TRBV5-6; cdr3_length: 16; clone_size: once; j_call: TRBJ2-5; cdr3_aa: CASSANSGTGGETQYF; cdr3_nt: TGTGCCAGCAGCGCTAATTCCGGGACAGGGGGAGAGACCCAGTACTTC
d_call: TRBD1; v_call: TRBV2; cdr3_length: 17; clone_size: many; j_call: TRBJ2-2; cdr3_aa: CASSAETGGENTGELFF; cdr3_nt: TGTGCCAGCAGTGCCGAGACAGGGGGCGAGAACACCGGGGAGCTGTTTTTT
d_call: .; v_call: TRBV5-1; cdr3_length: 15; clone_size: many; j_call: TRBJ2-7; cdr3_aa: CASRAGTASSYEQYF; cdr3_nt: TGCGCCAGCAGAGCCGGGACGGCAAGCTCCTACGAGCAGTACTTC
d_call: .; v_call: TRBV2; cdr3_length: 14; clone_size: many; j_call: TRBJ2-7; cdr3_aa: CASSEAGAHYEQYF; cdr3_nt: TGTGCCAGCAGTGAAGCGGGAGCGCACTACGAGCAGTACTTC
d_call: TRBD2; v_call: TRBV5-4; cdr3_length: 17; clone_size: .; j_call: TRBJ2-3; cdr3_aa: CTSSLGMWGGGTDTQYF; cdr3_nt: TGTACCAGCAGCTTGGGAATGTGGGGGGGTGGAACAGATACGCAGTATTTT
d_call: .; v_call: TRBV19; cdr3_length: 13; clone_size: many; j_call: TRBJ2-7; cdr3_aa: CASSFGVTYEQYF; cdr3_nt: TGTGCCAGTAGTTTTGGGGTCACTTACGAGCAGTACTTC
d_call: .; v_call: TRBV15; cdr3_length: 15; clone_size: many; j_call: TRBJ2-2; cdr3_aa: CATSRFGENTGELFF; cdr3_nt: TGTGCCACCAGCAGGTTTGGGGAGAACACCGGGGAGCTGTTTTTT
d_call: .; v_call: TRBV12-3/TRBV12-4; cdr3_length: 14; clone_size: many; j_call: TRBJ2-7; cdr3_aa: CASSLSGGQSEQYF; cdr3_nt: TGTGCCAGCAGTTTAAGTGGGGGCCAGTCCGAGCAGTACTTC
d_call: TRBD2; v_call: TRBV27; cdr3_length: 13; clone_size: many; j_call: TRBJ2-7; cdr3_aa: CASRPLAGDEQYF; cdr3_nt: TGTGCCAGCAGGCCACTAGCGGGAGACGAGCAGTACTTC
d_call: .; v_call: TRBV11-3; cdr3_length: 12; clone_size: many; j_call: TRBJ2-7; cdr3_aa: CASSQSLAEQYF; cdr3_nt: TGTGCCAGCAGCCAAAGCCTAGCCGAGCAGTACTTC
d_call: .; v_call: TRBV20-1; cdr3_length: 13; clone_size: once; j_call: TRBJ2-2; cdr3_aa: CSASDPNTGGLFF; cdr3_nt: TGCAGTGCTAGCGACCCGAACACCGGGGGGCTGTTTTTT
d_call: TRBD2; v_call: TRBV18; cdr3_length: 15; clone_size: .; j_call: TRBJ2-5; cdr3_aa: CASSRDSGRQETQYF; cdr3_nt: TGTGCCAGCTCACGTGACAGCGGGAGACAAGAGACCCAGTACTTC
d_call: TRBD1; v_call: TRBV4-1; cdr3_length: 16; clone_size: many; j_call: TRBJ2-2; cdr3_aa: CASSHPRQGVTGELFF; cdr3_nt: TGCGCCAGCAGCCATCCAAGACAGGGGGTTACCGGGGAGCTGTTTTTT
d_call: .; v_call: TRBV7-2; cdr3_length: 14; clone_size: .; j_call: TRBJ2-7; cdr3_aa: CASSYPGPGYEQYF; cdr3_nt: TGTGCCAGCAGTTACCCGGGACCGGGTTACGAGCAGTACTTC
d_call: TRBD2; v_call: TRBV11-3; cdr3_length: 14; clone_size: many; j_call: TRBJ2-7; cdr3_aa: CASSWGLAGVEQYF; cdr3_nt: TGTGCCAGCAGCTGGGGACTAGCGGGAGTTGAGCAGTACTTC
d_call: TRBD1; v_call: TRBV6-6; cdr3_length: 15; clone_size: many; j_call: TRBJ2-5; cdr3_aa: CASRSGQGTQETQYF; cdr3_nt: TGTGCCAGCAGATCCGGACAGGGGACTCAAGAGACCCAGTACTTC
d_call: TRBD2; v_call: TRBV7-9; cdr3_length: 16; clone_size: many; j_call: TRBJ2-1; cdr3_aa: CASSSGTSGGYNEQFF; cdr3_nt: TGTGCCAGCAGCTCCGGGACTAGCGGGGGATACAATGAGCAGTTCTTC
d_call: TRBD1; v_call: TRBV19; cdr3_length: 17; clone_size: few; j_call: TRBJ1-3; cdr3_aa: CASSAHTGTGSGNTIYF; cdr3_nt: TGTGCCAGTAGTGCTCATACCGGGACAGGGTCCGGAAACACCATATATTTT
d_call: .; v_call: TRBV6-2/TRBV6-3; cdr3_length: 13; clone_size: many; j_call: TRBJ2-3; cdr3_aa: CASEMDSTDTQYF; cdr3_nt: TGTGCCAGCGAGATGGACTCCACAGATACGCAGTATTTT
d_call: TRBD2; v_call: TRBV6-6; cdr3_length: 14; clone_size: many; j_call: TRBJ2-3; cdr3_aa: CASTLAGGGDTQYF; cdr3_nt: TGTGCCAGCACCTTAGCGGGAGGGGGAGATACGCAGTATTTT
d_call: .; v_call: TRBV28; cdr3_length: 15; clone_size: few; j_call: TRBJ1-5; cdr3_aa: CASSGGDRVNQPQHF; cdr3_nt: TGTGCCAGCAGTGGAGGGGATCGGGTCAATCAGCCCCAGCATTTT